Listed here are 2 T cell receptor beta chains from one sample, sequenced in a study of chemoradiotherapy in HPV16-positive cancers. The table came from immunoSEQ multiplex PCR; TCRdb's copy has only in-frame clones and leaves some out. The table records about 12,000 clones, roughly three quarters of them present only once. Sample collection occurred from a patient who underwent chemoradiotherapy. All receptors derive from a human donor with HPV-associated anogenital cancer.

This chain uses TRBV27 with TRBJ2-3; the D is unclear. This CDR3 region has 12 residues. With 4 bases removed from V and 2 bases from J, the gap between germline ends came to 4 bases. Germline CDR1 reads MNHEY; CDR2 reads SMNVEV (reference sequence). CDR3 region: CASSSHTDTQYF. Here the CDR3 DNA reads TGTGCCAGCAGTTCACACACAGATACGCAGTATTTT.

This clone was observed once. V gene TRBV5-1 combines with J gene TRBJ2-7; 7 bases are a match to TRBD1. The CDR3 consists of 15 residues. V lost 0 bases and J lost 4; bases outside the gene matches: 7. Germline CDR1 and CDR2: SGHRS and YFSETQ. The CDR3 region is CASSLGSQGVYEQYF. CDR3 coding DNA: TGCGCCAGCAGCTTGGGGTCCCAGGGGGTTTACGAGCAGTACTTC.